This TCR beta chain was identified during a study of identifying expanded T cells in peripheral blood. General observations from the study: Roughly 2-week clone count variance significantly increased as total template count grew. About 1.2 clones differed between technical replicates, versus approximately 16 and 20 over time.

No infections or other immune events were documented during collection. V was trimmed by 0 bases and J by 7 bases, leaving 19 bases between them. Per the germline V gene, CDR1 is SGHNT and CDR2 is YENEEA. CDR3 length equals 17 residues. A remark on this clone: Its target is not known.

Using immunoSEQ multiplex PCR, the repertoire was profiled, and TCRdb retains in-frame clones only, with some absent. The table shows about 63,000 clones, with roughly four fifths occurring only once. This TCR came from a person aged 18 to 70 in good health. Sequencing input: blood. The chain couples TRBV11-3 to TRBJ2-1; TRBD2 is a possible D gene (6 bases). Here the CDR3 DNA reads TGTGCCAGCAGCTTAGATATCGCGGGACCGGACCTTAATGAGCAGTTCTTC. Its translation is CASSLDIAGPDLNEQFF.